Below, 13 T cell receptor beta chains from the same sample are listed, as sequenced in a study of blood T cell repertoires in COVID-19. The method was immunoSEQ multiplex PCR; TCRdb's version includes in-frame clones alone and lacks a portion of them. This sample has 250,000 to 300,000 clones; about nine tenths occur once, and the top ten carry about 1.8%. The sequenced sample consisted of PBMCs or T cells enriched from blood (not recorded which). The source is a middle-aged woman who had recovered from COVID-19.

The chain employs TRBV7-6 and TRBJ2-1; 9 bases agree with TRBD2. The CDR3 runs 15 residues. V lost 5 bases, J lost 10 bases, and 12 bases stayed unmatched. CDR1 SGHVS and CDR2 FNYEAQ come from the germline V gene. CDR3 sequence (DNA): TGTGCCAGCAGCAAAGAGCTAGTAGCGGGGGTCGAGCAGTTCTTC. This encodes CASSKELVAGVEQFF.

The chain combines TRBV2 with TRBJ2-5, with 12 bases identical to TRBD2. The length of the CDR3 is 15 residues. Trimming at V came to 1 base and at J to 5 bases, leaving 2 bases not matched to a gene. The germline V gene encodes CDR1 SNHLY and CDR2 FYNNEI. The CDR3 is CASSEGLAGEETQYF. CDR3 DNA sequence: TGTGCCAGCAGTGAAGGACTAGCGGGGGAGGAGACCCAGTACTTC.

The J gene is TRBJ1-1, the V gene TRBV29-1; no definite D call. Germline V gene lookup returns CDR1 SQVTM and CDR2 ANQGSEA. This CDR3 has 11 amino acids. V lost 7 bases, J lost 3 bases, and 9 bases lay in between. CDR3 DNA sequence: TGCAGCGCCAGGACTCACACTGAAGCTTTCTTT. Its translation is CSARTHTEAFF.

This chain uses TRBV3-1 (or the pseudogene TRBV3-2) with TRBJ2-3, with 12 bases that match TRBD2. CDR1 is LGHDT and CDR2 is YNNKEL in the germline V gene (reference sequence). V lost 3 bases and J lost 4; bases outside the gene matches: 5. The CDR3 length is 16 residues. The CDR3 region is CASSHPSGRGADTQYF. Written as DNA, the CDR3 is TGTGCCAGCAGCCATCCTAGCGGGAGGGGGGCAGATACGCAGTATTTT.

The chain joins TRBV19 to TRBJ1-5, with 9 bases fitting TRBD1. Trimming cost V 7 bases and J 3 bases; bases outside gene matches: 4. Germline CDR1 LNHDA, CDR2 SQIVND (reference sequence). The CDR3 extends over 14 amino acids. The CDR3 DNA reads as TGTGCCAGTAAGCGACAGGGGGACAATCAGCCCCAGCATTTT. It codes for CASKRQGDNQPQHF.

The CDR3 coding sequence is TGTGCCAGCAGTGACAGGGTACCCAGAAACACCATATATTTT. Translating gives CASSDRVPRNTIYF. The rearrangement joins TRBV6-1 to TRBJ1-3; TRBD1 might be the D (5 bases). Trimming pared 3 bases from V and 5 bases from J, leaving 11 bases between. Per germline, CDR1 MNHNS and CDR2 SASEGT. The CDR3 covers 14 residues.

The rearrangement uses TRBV18 and TRBJ2-2; possible D gene TRBD1, 5 bases. CDR1 is KGHSH and CDR2 is LQKENI in the germline V gene. The germline V and J ends were trimmed by 3 bases and 7 bases, with 9 bases remaining between them. The CDR3 is made up of 13 amino acids. CDR3 sequence: CASSPRDLGELFF. CDR3 DNA sequence: TGTGCCAGCTCACCCAGGGATCTCGGGGAGCTGTTTTTT.

Regarding this clone: The same CDR3 arises from other DNA sequences in this sample as well. The chain joins TRBV29-1 to TRBJ2-3; possibly TRBD1 for D (6 bases). Per germline, CDR1 SQVTM and CDR2 ANQGSEA. Trimming pared 5 bases from V and 0 bases from J, leaving 15 bases between. CDR3 length equals 15 residues. The CDR3 loop is CSVRGPGASTDTQYF. In DNA form, the CDR3 reads TGCAGCGTTCGGGGTCCAGGGGCTAGCACAGATACGCAGTATTTT.

This clone was recorded once. The chain has TRBV5-4 and TRBJ1-2; maybe TRBD1 (6 bases). CDR1 and CDR2 (germline): SGHNT, YYREEE (reference sequence). V lost 0 bases, J lost 8 bases, and 14 bases lay in between. The CDR3 spans 14 residues. The CDR3 region has the DNA TGTGCCAGCAGCTTGGGGGCAGGGGTGTACGGCTACACCTTC. Translated, it gives CASSLGAGVYGYTF.

The chain joins TRBV5-1 to TRBJ1-6, with TRBD1 matching 10 bases. Germline trimming cut 4 bases from V and 6 bases from J; bases unmatched to any gene: 4. Germline values: CDR1 SGHRS, CDR2 YFSETQ. This CDR3 is built from 15 residues. The CDR3 DNA follows: TGCGCCAGCAGCACCGGACAGGGGGGTAATTCACCCCTCCACTTT. Amino acid sequence: CASSTGQGGNSPLHF.

This clone appeared a single time. This chain links TRBV7-9 with TRBJ2-7; 7 bases are shared with TRBD1. CDR3 length: 14 residues. J gave up 3 bases and V 5 bases, and 7 bases lay outside the gene matches. Germline CDR1 and CDR2: SEHNR and FQNEAQ (reference sequence). CDR3 amino acids: CASSRDRVSYEQYF. The CDR3 DNA sequence: TGTGCCAGCAGCCGCGACAGGGTGAGCTACGAGCAGTACTTC.

The genes are TRBV30 and TRBJ1-1; 11 positions match TRBD1. Germline-derived CDR1 and CDR2 are GTSNPN and SVGIG (reference sequence). The CDR3 has 15 residues. V lost 0 bases to trimming and J lost 4 bases; unmatched junction nucleotides: 4. CDR3 in DNA: TGTGCCTGGAGTGTAGGGACAGGGGGTAGCACTGAAGCTTTCTTT. Its protein is CAWSVGTGGSTEAFF.

The rearrangement links TRBV29-1 to TRBJ2-2, with TRBD2 identical over 10 bases. Germline values: CDR1 SQVTM, CDR2 ANQGSEA. Trimming took 6 bases from V and 0 from J; bases not matched to a gene: 4. This CDR3 is 15 amino acids long. This CDR3 reads CSVSTSGANTGELFF. The CDR3 DNA reads as TGCAGCGTCTCAACTAGCGGGGCGAACACCGGGGAGCTGTTTTTT.